This TCR beta chain was identified during a study of blood T cell repertoires in COVID-19. Clones were read by immunoSEQ multiplex PCR, and TCRdb kept only the in-frame ones, dropping some. This table has over 85,000 clones, just under 95% appearing once. The trim removed 5 bases at V and 5 bases at J, leaving 10 bases unmatched. The CDR3 runs 16 residues. Germline CDR1 reads SGHRS; CDR2 reads YFSETQ. This clone was observed a single time. This TCR derives from a woman aged 50 to 60 with COVID-19, enrolled during active disease. The chain carries TRBV5-1 and TRBJ2-3, with 11 bases lining up with TRBD2. The sequencing sample was made of peripheral blood. DNA for the CDR3: TGCGCCAGCAGTTTGCTACTAGCGGGGGAGGGAGATACGCAGTATTTT. This sequence encodes CASSLLLAGEGDTQYF.